This T cell receptor (beta chain) was profiled in a study of T cell responses to AZD1222 COVID-19 vaccine. CDR1 is LGHDT and CDR2 is YNNKEL in the germline V gene (reference sequence). CDR3 length equals 15 residues. The germline V and J ends were trimmed by 0 bases and 4 bases, with 12 bases remaining between them. As for this clone: No antigen is known for it.

Study results and caveats: After the peak T cell response, and only then, were repertoires sampled. Along spike, vaccine-associated CD4 TCRs were found throughout, with dominance at 160-218 and 743-854. Spike-specific TCR repertoires showed rising breadth and depth after two AZD1222 doses. The donors showed a predominance of white British ancestry and of females, with possible underestimation of clonal diversity.

Assay used: immunoSEQ multiplex PCR; TCRdb lists only in-frame clones, some missing. The repertoire includes more than 95,000 clones, 80% to 90% of them detected once, and roughly 3.8% sits in the top ten. This TCR came from an adult in good health. V and J are TRBV3-1 (or the pseudogene TRBV3-2) and TRBJ1-2; TRBD1 is a possible D gene (5 bases). The material sequenced was peripheral blood, taken on day 0 of MenACWY control vaccination. The CDR3 DNA reads TGTGCCAGCAGCCAAGAGTCGAGACAGTCCTATGGCTACACCTTC. Its protein product is CASSQESRQSYGYTF.